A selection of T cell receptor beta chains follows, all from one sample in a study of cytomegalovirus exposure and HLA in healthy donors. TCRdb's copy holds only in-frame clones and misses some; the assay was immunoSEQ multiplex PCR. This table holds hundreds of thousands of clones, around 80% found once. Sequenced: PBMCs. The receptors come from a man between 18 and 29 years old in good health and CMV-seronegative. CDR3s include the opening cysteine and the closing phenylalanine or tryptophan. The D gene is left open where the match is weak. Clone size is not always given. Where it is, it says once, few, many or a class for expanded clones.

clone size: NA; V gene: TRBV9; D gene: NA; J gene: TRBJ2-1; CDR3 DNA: TGTGCCAGCAGCGTCTCTCTATTCGACACACACAATGAGCAGTTCTTC; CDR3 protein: CASSVSLFDTHNEQFF
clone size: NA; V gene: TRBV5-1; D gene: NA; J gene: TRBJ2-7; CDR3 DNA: TGCGCCAGCAGCGGGTACCGGGACTCCAACTCCTACGAGCAGTACTTC; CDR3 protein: CASSGYRDSNSYEQYF
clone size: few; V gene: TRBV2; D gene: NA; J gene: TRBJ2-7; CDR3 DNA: TGTGCCAGCCGGGGACACCCCTCCTACGAGCAGTACTTC; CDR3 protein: CASRGHPSYEQYF
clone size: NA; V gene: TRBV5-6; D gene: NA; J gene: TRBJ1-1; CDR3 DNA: TGTGCCAGCCGGGACACACTCATGAACACTGAAGCTTTCTTT; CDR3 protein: CASRDTLMNTEAFF
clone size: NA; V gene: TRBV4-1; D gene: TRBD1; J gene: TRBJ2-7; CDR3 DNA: TGCGCCAGCAGCCAACCTGGGACAGTCTCCTACGAGCAGTACTTC; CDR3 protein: CASSQPGTVSYEQYF
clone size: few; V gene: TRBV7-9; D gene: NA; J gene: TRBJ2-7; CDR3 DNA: TGTGCCAGCAGCTTTAAGGGAGTCGAGCAGTACTTC; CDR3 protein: CASSFKGVEQYF
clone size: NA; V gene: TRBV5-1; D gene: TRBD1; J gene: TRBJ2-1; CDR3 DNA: TGCGCCAGCAGCTTGGTTGACAGGGGGCCTGGTGAGCAGTTCTTC; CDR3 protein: CASSLVDRGPGEQFF
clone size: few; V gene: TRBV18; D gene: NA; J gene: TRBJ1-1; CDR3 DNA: TGTGCCAGCTCACCACCAGGGAGAACTGAAGCTTTCTTT; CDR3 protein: CASSPPGRTEAFF
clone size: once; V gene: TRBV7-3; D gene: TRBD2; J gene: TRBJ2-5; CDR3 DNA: TGTGCCAGCAGCTTCCTTCCGGGAGGGGTAGAGACCCAGTACTTC; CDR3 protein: CASSFLPGGVETQYF
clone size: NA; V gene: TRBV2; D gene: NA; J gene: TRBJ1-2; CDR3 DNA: TGTGCCCAGCAGGCCGATCCCCTCCGTGGCTACACCTTC; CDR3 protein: CAQQADPLRGYTF
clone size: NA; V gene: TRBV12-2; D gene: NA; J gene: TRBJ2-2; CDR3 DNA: TGTGCAAGTCGCTCGGGACAGTACACCGGGGAGCTGTTTTTT; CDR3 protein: CASRSGQYTGELFF
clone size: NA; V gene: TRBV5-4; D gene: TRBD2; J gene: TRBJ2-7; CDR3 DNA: TGTGCCAGCAGTCCCCCGGTCGGGCTAGCGGGAGAGGGGGAGCAGTACTTC; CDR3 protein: CASSPPVGLAGEGEQYF
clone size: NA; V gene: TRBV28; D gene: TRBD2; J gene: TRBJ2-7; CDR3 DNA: TGTGCCAGCAGTCCCGACCTCGGGCGGGAGGGCCAGGACGAGCAGTACTTC; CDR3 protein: CASSPDLGREGQDEQYF
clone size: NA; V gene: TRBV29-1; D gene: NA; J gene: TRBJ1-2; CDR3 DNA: TGCAGCTCAGGGATCGGCTATGGCTACACCTTC; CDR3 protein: CSSGIGYGYTF
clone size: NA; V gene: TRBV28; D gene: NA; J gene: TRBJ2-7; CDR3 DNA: TGTGCCAGCAGGGCCCGCCGGGGCTACGAGCAGTACTTC; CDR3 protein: CASRARRGYEQYF
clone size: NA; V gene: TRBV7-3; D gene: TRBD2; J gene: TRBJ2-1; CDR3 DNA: TGTGCCAGCAGCTTAGGGACTAGCGGGAGGTCGAGGGATGAGCAGTTCTTC; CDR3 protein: CASSLGTSGRSRDEQFF
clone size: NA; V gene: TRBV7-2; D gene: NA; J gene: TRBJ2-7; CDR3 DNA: TGTGCCAGCAGCTTAGTTACAGAAACCTACGAGCAGTACTTC; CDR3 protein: CASSLVTETYEQYF
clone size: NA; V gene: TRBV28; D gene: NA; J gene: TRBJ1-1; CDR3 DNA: TGTGCCAGCATCCAGTATAACACTGAAGCTTTCTTT; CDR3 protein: CASIQYNTEAFF
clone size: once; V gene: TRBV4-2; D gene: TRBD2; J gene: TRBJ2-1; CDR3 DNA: TGTGCCAGCAGCCAAGATCCGAGCGGGAGTTATGACAATGAGCAGTTCTTC; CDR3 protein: CASSQDPSGSYDNEQFF
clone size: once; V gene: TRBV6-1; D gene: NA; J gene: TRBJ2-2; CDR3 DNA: TGTGCCAGCAGTGACCCGCAGACCGGGGAGCTGTTTTTT; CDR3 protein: CASSDPQTGELFF
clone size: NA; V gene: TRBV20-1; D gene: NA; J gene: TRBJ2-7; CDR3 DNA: TGCAGTGCTAGTCTCGGGGACGAGCAGTACTTC; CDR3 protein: CSASLGDEQYF
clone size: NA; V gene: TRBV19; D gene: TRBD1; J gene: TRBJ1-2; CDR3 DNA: TGTGCCAGTAGTCAATGGACAGGGGGCGCAGAGGACGGCTACACCTTC; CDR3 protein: CASSQWTGGAEDGYTF
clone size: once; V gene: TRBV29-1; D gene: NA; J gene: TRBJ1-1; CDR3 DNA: TGCAGCGTTGATAGAGCCAGCTCTAGCGACACTGAAGCTTTCTTT; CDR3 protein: CSVDRASSSDTEAFF
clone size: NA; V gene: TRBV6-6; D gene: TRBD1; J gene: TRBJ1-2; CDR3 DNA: TGTGCCAGCAGTCCGGGACAGGGGTTTTATGGCTACACCTTC; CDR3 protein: CASSPGQGFYGYTF
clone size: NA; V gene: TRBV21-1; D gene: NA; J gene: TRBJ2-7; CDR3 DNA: TGTGCCAGCACGGAGCAGGACAGGATCTACGAGCAGTACTTC; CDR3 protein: CASTEQDRIYEQYF
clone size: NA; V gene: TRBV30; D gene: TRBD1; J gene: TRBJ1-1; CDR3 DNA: TGTGCCTGGGCGCCGGGACAGGGGAACACTGAAGCTTTCTTT; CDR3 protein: CAWAPGQGNTEAFF
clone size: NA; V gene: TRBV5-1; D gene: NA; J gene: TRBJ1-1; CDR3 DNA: TGCGCCAGCAGCTCAGCGGGGGGGTACACTGAAGCTTTCTTT; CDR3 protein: CASSSAGGYTEAFF
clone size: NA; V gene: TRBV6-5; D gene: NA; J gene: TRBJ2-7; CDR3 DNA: TGTGCCAGCAGACCGCGCAGGGGATATTACGAGCAGTACTTC; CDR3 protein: CASRPRRGYYEQYF
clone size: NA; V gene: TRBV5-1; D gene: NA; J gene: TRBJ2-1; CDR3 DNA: TGCGCCAGCAGCCTAGTGTTGGGCAATGAGCAGTTCTTC; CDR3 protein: CASSLVLGNEQFF
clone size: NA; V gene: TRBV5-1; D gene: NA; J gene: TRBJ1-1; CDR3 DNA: TGCGCCAGCAGACAGAACACTGAAGCTTTCTTT; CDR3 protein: CASRQNTEAFF
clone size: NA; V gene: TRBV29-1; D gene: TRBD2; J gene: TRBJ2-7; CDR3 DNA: TGCAGCGTTGCTAGCGGGACTTCCTACGAGCAGTACTTC; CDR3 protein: CSVASGTSYEQYF
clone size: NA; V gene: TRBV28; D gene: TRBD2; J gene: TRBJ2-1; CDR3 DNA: TGTGCCAGCAGTTCGGAACTAGCGGGAGTCTCTAATGAGCAGTTCTTC; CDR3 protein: CASSSELAGVSNEQFF
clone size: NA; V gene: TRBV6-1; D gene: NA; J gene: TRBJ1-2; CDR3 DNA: TGTGCCAGCAGTTATTCGTGGGCAGGGGATGGCTACACCTTC; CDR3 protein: CASSYSWAGDGYTF
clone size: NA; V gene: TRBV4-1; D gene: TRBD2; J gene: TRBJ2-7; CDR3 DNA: TGCGCCAGCAGCCAAGATCGGGCGGGAGTCTACGAGCAGTACTTC; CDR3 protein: CASSQDRAGVYEQYF
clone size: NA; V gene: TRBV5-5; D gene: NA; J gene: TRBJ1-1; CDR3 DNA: TGTGCCAGCAGCTTTGGACAGAACACTGAAGCTTTCTTT; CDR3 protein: CASSFGQNTEAFF
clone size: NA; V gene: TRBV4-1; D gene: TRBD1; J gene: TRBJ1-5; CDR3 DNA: TGCGCCAGCAGCCAAGATGTTACAGGGGCTAGCAATCAGCCCCAGCATTTT; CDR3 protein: CASSQDVTGASNQPQHF
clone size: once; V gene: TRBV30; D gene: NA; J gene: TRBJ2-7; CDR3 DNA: TGTGCCTGGAGTCTCTTGGGGGGCGAGCAGTACTTC; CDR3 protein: CAWSLLGGEQYF
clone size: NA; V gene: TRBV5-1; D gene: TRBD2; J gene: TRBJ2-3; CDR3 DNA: TGCGCCAGCAGCTTTCGGGGAAGTGCGGGAGGGACCGATACGCAGTATTTT; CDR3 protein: CASSFRGSAGGTDTQYF
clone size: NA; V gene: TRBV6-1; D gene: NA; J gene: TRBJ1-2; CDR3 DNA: TGTGCCAGCAGTATGGGCCTGTTCTATGGCTACACCTTC; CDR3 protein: CASSMGLFYGYTF
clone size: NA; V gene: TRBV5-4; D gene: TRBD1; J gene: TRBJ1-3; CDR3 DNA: TGTGCCAGCAGCAAGCAGGGGGAAAACACCATATATTTT; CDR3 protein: CASSKQGENTIYF
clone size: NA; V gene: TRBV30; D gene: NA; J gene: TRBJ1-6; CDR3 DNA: TGTGCCTGGAGTGTAAGCGGGTCTAAGGCCCTCCACTTT; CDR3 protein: CAWSVSGSKALHF
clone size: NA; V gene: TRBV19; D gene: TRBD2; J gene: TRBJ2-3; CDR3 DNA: TGTGCCAGTGGACTAGCGGGAGGAGATACGCAGTATTTT; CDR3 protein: CASGLAGGDTQYF
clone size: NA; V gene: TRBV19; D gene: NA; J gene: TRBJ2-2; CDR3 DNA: TGTGCCAGTAGTATACAGGAGAACACCGGGGAGCTGTTTTTT; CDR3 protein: CASSIQENTGELFF
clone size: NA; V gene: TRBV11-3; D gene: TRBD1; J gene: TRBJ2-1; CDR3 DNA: TGTGCCAGCAGCCCACGGACAGGGTGGGGCCGGAGTGAGCAGTTCTTC; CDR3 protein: CASSPRTGWGRSEQFF
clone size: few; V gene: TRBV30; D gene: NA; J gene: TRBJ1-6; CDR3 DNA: TGTGCCTGGAGTGTTATGGCCCGGTTGGGAGCCCTCCACTTT; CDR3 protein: CAWSVMARLGALHF
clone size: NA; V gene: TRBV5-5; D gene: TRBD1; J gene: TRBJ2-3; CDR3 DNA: TGTGCCAGCAGCTTGGGGACAGGGACCGATACGCAGTATTTT; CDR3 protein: CASSLGTGTDTQYF
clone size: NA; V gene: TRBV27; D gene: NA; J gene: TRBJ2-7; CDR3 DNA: TGTGCCAGCAGTTTTCTAAAATCCCGCGGCCCTGGAAACGAGCAGTACTTC; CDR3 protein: CASSFLKSRGPGNEQYF
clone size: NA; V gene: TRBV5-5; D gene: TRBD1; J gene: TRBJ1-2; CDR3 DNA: TGTGCCAGCAGCTTGGGACAGGGGTACTATGGCTACACCTTC; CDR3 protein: CASSLGQGYYGYTF
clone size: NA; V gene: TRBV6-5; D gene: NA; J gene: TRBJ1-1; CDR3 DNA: TGTGCCAGCAGTTACTCCTTCGGGGACACTGAAGCTTTCTTT; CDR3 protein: CASSYSFGDTEAFF
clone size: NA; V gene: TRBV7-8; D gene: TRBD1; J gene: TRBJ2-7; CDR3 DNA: TGTGCCAGCAGCTTTCTTGGGACAGGTGAATCCTACGAGCAGTACTTC; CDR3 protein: CASSFLGTGESYEQYF
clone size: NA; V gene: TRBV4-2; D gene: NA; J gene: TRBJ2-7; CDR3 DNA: TGTGCCAGCAGGGGGGGGGCAAAGCAGTACTTC; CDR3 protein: CASRGGAKQYF
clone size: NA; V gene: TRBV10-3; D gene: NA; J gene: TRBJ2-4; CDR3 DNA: TGTGCCACTCGGACTGGTATTCTAGCCAAAAACATTCAGTACTTC; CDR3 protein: CATRTGILAKNIQYF
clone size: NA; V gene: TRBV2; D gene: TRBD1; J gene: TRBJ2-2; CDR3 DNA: TGTGCCAGCAGTGCCGCCGGGACAGCAAACACCGGGGAGCTGTTTTTT; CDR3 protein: CASSAAGTANTGELFF
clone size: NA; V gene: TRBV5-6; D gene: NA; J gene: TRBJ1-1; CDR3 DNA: TGTGCCAGCAGCTCATCCCAGGGGAACACTGAAGCTTTCTTT; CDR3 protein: CASSSSQGNTEAFF